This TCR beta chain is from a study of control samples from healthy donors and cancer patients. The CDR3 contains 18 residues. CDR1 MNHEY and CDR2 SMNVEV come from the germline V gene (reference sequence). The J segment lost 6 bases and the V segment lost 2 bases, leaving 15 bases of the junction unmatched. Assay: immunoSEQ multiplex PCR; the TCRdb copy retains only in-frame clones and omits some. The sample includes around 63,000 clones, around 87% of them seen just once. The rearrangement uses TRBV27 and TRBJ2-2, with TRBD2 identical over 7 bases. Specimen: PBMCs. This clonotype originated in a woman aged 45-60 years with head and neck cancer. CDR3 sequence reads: CASSLKPPGAGRAGELFF. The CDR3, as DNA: TGTGCCAGCAGTTTAAAACCACCAGGCGCAGGGAGGGCCGGGGAGCTGTTTTTT.